The 27 T cell receptor beta chains presented below share a single source sample, sequenced in a study of early T cells in non-severe SARS-CoV-2 infection (dated by TCRdb to the early 2020s). Receptor amplification or capture employed 5' RACE. Sequencing was carried out with a NextSeq 500. TCRdb took the public reads, trimmed them with fastp at Q25, ran MiXCR for clone calling and kept in-frame beta chains. Each CDR3 protein gets just one entry, which takes the most common genes and DNA from the rows behind it. The sample includes just over 65,000 distinct CDR3 sequences, with less than 15% observed a single time. The leading ten clones occupy about 8.3% of the sample. The material sequenced was whole blood. These receptor sequences come from an adult who was a healthcare worker with PCR-confirmed SARS-CoV-2 infection or an uninfected control (not recorded which).

This clonotype was seen only a few times. The rearrangement links TRBV6-2 or TRBV6-3 to TRBJ2-1, with D maybe TRBD2 (6 bases). Trimming shortened V by 8 bases and J by 9 bases, and 20 bases separated the two germline ends. CDR3 length: 14 amino acids. Germline CDR1 MNHEY, CDR2 SVGEGT. As DNA, the CDR3 is TGTGCCAGCGGGCGACTGGCGGGAAGGCGTGAGCAGTTCTTC. It yields the protein CASGRLAGRREQFF.

The gene calls are TRBV29-1 and TRBJ2-5, with D possibly TRBD2 on 5 matching bases. Germline CDR1 is SQVTM and CDR2 is ANQGSEA. CDR3 size: 13 residues. V was trimmed by 4 bases and J by 4 bases, leaving 13 bases between them. The CDR3 reads CSVVLGAGETQYF. The CDR3 nucleotides are TGCAGCGTTGTTTTGGGAGCTGGAGAGACCCAGTACTTC.

This clonotype showed up many times. V gene TRBV11-2 combines with J gene TRBJ2-1; D is unclear. Trimming removed 5 bases from V and 9 bases from J, with 8 bases in between. Germline CDR1 reads SGHAT; CDR2 reads FQNNGV. The CDR3 sequence is 11 residues long. CDR3 coding DNA: TGTGCCAGCAGCCACCGTCGTGAGCAGTTCTTC. Its translation is CASSHRREQFF. The full variable domain, in which reference TRBV11-2 and TRBJ2-1 provide the parts outside the CDR3, is EAGVAQSPRYKIIEKRQSVAFWCNPISGHATLYWYQQILGQGPKLLIQFQNNGVVDDSQLPKDRFSAERLKGVDSTLKIQPAKLEDSAVYLCASSHRREQFFGPGTRLTVL.

This clonotype was counted a few times. The chain combines TRBV12-3 or TRBV12-4 with TRBJ1-5; D not resolved. The CDR3 has 14 amino acids. V was cut by 5 bases and J by 5 bases, with 13 bases left in between. The CDR3 DNA reads TGTGCCAGCAGTCTAGGCTCTCGGGATCAGCCCCAGCATTTT. It encodes CASSLGSRDQPQHF.

This chain links TRBV5-1 with TRBJ1-1; D uncertain. Germline values: CDR1 SGHRS, CDR2 YFSETQ. V was pared by 0 bases and J by 3 bases, with 9 bases between. CDR3 length: 14 amino acids. CDR3 in DNA: TGCGCCAGCAGCTTGGGAGGGATCGACACTGAAGCTTTCTTT. Protein product: CASSLGGIDTEAFF.

This sequence joins TRBV6-1 and TRBJ2-3; possibly TRBD2 for D (6 bases). V was trimmed by 4 bases and J by 2 bases, leaving 13 bases between them. Germline assignment: CDR1 MNHNS and CDR2 SASEGT. The CDR3 contains 15 residues. CDR3 nucleotide sequence: TGTGCCAGCAGTGCAGGAGGGACTTCCACAGATACGCAGTATTTT. This encodes CASSAGGTSTDTQYF.

CDR3 DNA sequence: TGTGCCAGCAGCCAAGAAGCCCGGGGCGGTACGCAGTATTTT. Its translation: CASSQEARGGTQYF. The rearrangement uses TRBV4-2 and TRBJ2-3; D is tentatively TRBD1 or TRBD2 (5 bases each). This CDR3 is 14 amino acids long. V lost 0 bases and J 8 bases, leaving 12 bases between the germline ends. The germline V gene has CDR1 LGHNA and CDR2 YNFKEQ.

The V and J genes are TRBV27 and TRBJ1-4; D unclear. The ends were cut back, 5 bases at V and 0 bases at J, with 10 bases in the middle. CDR3 length: 15 amino acids. Germline values: CDR1 MNHEY, CDR2 SMNVEV (reference sequence). This CDR3 is CASSPQWATNEKLFF. In DNA form, the CDR3 reads TGTGCCAGCAGTCCTCAGTGGGCAACTAATGAAAAACTGTTTTTT.

The chain joins TRBV3-1 to TRBJ2-1; 9 bases map to TRBD2. Germline trimming cut 4 bases from V and 5 bases from J; bases unmatched to any gene: 9. This CDR3 comprises 16 residues. In germline, CDR1 is LGHDT, CDR2 YNNKEL (reference sequence). CDR3 in amino acids: CASSPRGGLANNEQFF. CDR3 bases: TGTGCCAGCAGCCCGAGAGGCGGACTAGCGAACAATGAGCAGTTCTTC.

This clonotype came up many times. This chain links TRBV20-1 with TRBJ2-1; D perhaps matches TRBD2 (5 bases). The CDR3 spans 14 residues. The germline V gene encodes CDR1 DFQATT and CDR2 SNEGSKA (reference sequence). V was clipped by 5 bases and J by 0 bases, with 11 bases between them. This CDR3 reads CSAGLESSYNEQFF. CDR3 nucleotides: TGCAGTGCTGGACTGGAGAGCTCCTACAATGAGCAGTTCTTC.

This clonotype has only a few counts. The chain recombines TRBV27 with TRBJ1-1; D is possibly TRBD1 (6 bases). The CDR3 runs to 13 residues. Trimming removed 4 bases at V and 1 base at J, with 7 bases between. Per the germline V gene, CDR1 is MNHEY and CDR2 is SMNVEV (reference sequence). In DNA, the CDR3 is TGTGCCAGCAGTTGGACAGCGAACACTGAAGCTTTCTTT. Its translation: CASSWTANTEAFF.

This clonotype was seen only a few times. The J gene is TRBJ2-7, the V gene TRBV6-5; the match to TRBD2 covers 10 bases. Losses at the gene ends were 6 bases for V and 5 bases for J; bases not matched to a gene: 4. The germline CDR1 and CDR2 sequences are MNHEY and SVGAGI. This CDR3 region has 13 residues. CDR3 bases: TGTGCCAGCAGGAGCGGGAGGGACGACGAGCAGTACTTC. It is translated as CASRSGRDDEQYF.

This clonotype was seen ten or more times. This chain joins TRBV7-3 and TRBJ2-3; either TRBD1 or TRBD2 may fit D (5 bases each). From germline, CDR1 is SGHTA and CDR2 FQGTGA. The CDR3 has 15 amino acids. V was clipped by 4 bases and J by 0 bases, with 11 bases between them. CDR3 nucleotides: TGTGCCAGCAGCTCGACAGCGGCTAGCACAGATACGCAGTATTTT. Amino acids: CASSSTAASTDTQYF.

This sequence joins TRBV12-3 or TRBV12-4 and TRBJ1-6; the D is unclear. This CDR3 contains 13 residues. V gave up 4 bases and J gave up 15 bases, with 16 bases separating them. This chain's CDR3 is CASSSSGPQILHF. The CDR3, as DNA: TGTGCCAGCAGTTCCTCCGGGCCTCAAATCCTCCACTTT.

This rearrangement joins TRBV9 to TRBJ2-7, with 9 bases lining up with TRBD2. The CDR3 spans 14 residues. CDR1 SGDLS and CDR2 YYNGEE come from the germline V gene. V trimming: 4 bases; J trimming: 9 bases; junction bases outside the gene matches: 11. This CDR3 is CASSPTSGPPPQYF. In DNA form, the CDR3 reads TGTGCCAGCAGCCCGACTAGCGGACCTCCGCCGCAGTACTTC.

V is TRBV2 and J is TRBJ2-2; 9 nucleotides align to TRBD1. Germline V gene sequence: CDR1 SNHLY, CDR2 FYNNEI. V lost 6 bases to trimming and J lost 7 bases; unmatched junction nucleotides: 6. This CDR3 is built from 14 residues. CDR3: CASSPGQGIGELFF. CDR3 sequence (DNA): TGTGCCAGCAGCCCGGGACAGGGTATCGGGGAGCTGTTTTTT.

This clonotype occurred many times. CDR3 nucleotides: TGTGCCAGCAGTTTCCGACAGGGGTCCTACAATGAGCAGTTCTTC. This codes for CASSFRQGSYNEQFF. The chain carries TRBV12-3 or TRBV12-4 and TRBJ2-1; 8 nucleotides line up with TRBD1. This CDR3 contains 15 residues. V lost 3 bases, J lost 1 base, and 2 bases stayed unmatched.

This clonotype showed up just a few times. This chain joins TRBV7-2 and TRBJ1-2, with 7 nucleotides matching TRBD1. CDR3 length: 14 amino acids. Germline CDR1 reads SGHTA; CDR2 reads FQGNSA. J gave up 4 bases and V 5 bases, and 7 bases lay outside the gene matches. The CDR3 loop is CASSTGQVAYGYTF. The CDR3 nucleotides read TGTGCCAGCAGCACCGGACAGGTGGCCTATGGCTACACCTTC.

The chain recombines TRBV20-1 with TRBJ1-1; no definite D call. The CDR3 contains 14 residues. The V end was cut by 0 bases, the J end by 4 bases, with 12 bases between. The germline CDR1 and CDR2 sequences are DFQATT and SNEGSKA (reference sequence). CDR3 nucleotides: TGCAGTGCTAGAGATACCCTCGGAGCCACTGAAGCTTTCTTT. Protein sequence: CSARDTLGATEAFF.

The chain carries TRBV7-9 and TRBJ2-7, with 9 bases that match TRBD1. The germline V gene has CDR1 SEHNR and CDR2 FQNEAQ (reference sequence). This CDR3 has 15 residues. Unmatched junction bases numbered 12, after V lost 7 bases and J lost 5 bases. This CDR3 is CASKPITGGYDEQYF. CDR3 nucleotides: TGTGCCAGCAAACCTATTACAGGGGGCTATGACGAGCAGTACTTC. Looking up the rest from reference TRBV7-9 and TRBJ2-7 gives the full variable domain: DTGVSQNPRHKITKRGQNVTFRCDPISEHNRLYWYRQTLGQGPEFLTYFQNEAQLEKSRLLSDRFSAERPKGSFSTLEIQRTEQGDSAMYLCASKPITGGYDEQYFGPGTRLTVT.

This clonotype was seen a handful of times. The V gene is TRBV29-1, the J gene TRBJ2-3; 7 bases map to TRBD2. CDR3 length: 16 residues. J lost 6 bases, V lost 4 bases, and 16 bases had no gene match. CDR1 SQVTM and CDR2 ANQGSEA come from the germline V gene. The CDR3 reads CSVGWVVLGGSDTQYF. CDR3 DNA: TGCAGCGTTGGCTGGGTTGTCCTCGGCGGGAGTGATACGCAGTATTTT.

The chain carries TRBV20-1 and TRBJ2-5; 7 nucleotides agree with TRBD2. The J segment lost 0 bases and the V segment lost 6 bases, leaving 4 bases of the junction unmatched. Germline lookup yields CDR1 DFQATT and CDR2 SNEGSKA (reference sequence). The CDR3 runs 13 residues. The CDR3 nucleotides read TGCAGTGCCTACGGGACTAACCAAGAGACCCAGTACTTC. Translation gives CSAYGTNQETQYF.

The V gene is TRBV29-1, the J gene TRBJ2-1, with TRBD1 matching 8 bases. The trim removed 4 bases at V and 3 bases at J, leaving 5 bases unmatched. The CDR3 is 14 amino acids. From germline, CDR1 is SQVTM and CDR2 ANQGSEA. In DNA form, the CDR3 reads TGCAGCGTTGCGGACAGGGCGTACTACAATGAGCAGTTCTTC. This codes for CSVADRAYYNEQFF.

CDR3 in DNA: TGCAGTGCTAGGAGGCGGTTTAGGGCGACGAGCTCCTACAATGAGCAGTTCTTC. Its translation: CSARRRFRATSSYNEQFF. V usage is TRBV20-1 and J usage is TRBJ2-1; D is uncertain. The V end lost 3 bases, the J end lost 0 bases, and 21 bases lay between the germline ends. The CDR3 covers 18 residues. Germline V gives CDR1 DFQATT, CDR2 SNEGSKA (reference sequence).

Concerning this clonotype: At one end, the junction sequence differs from germline, possibly due to a read error. This chain uses TRBV10-2 with TRBJ2-4; D is perhaps TRBD1 (5 bases). Germline V lookup: CDR1 WSHSY, CDR2 SAAADI. The CDR3 runs to 15 residues. The CDR3 sequence: CASGDAGLAKNIQYF. The DNA of the CDR3 is TGCGCCAGCGGTGATGCAGGGCTAGCCAAAAACATTCAGTACTTC.

The sample holds a few counts of this clonotype. The V call is TRBV4-1, the J call TRBJ1-5; unclear D gene. V was cut by 0 bases and J by 6 bases, with 12 bases left in between. The CDR3 covers 15 residues. CDR1 is MGHRA, CDR2 YSYEKL, per germline. CDR3 bases: TGCGCCAGCAGCCAAGATGGCACAGCCACTCAGCCCCAGCATTTT. It is translated as CASSQDGTATQPQHF.

In this sample, this clonotype turned up many times. V and J are TRBV2 and TRBJ1-2; weak D call: TRBD1 (6 bases). This CDR3 is 12 amino acids long. Germline CDR1 is SNHLY and CDR2 is FYNNEI. The V and J ends lost 5 bases and 8 bases respectively, with 12 bases between them. The CDR3 here is CASSTGYEGYTF. CDR3 bases: TGTGCCAGCAGTACAGGGTATGAAGGCTACACCTTC.